A single sample is the source of the 6 T cell receptor beta chains below, sequenced in a study of T cells expressing NK-cell markers. TCRdb re-called the 5' RACE reads, yielding one record per CDR3 amino acid sequence without DNA. Its clone listing holds around 110,000 distinct CDR3 sequences. Sequencing was carried out using blood T cells: a sorted CD56 or NKG2C T cell subset, CD4+ or CD8+ T cells, or bulk PBMC T cells (not recorded which). These TCRs come from a woman between 18 and 70 years old in good health.

J is TRBJ1-1 and V is TRBV6-5. Germline assignment: CDR1 MNHEY and CDR2 SVGAGI. The CDR3 contains 13 residues. CDR3 residues: CASSYSTSTEAFF.

V usage is TRBV7-7 and J usage is TRBJ2-1; TCRdb gives TRBD2 as the D gene, but with no DNA this cannot be confirmed. The CDR3 is 15 amino acids. Germline V gene lookup returns CDR1 SSHAT and CDR2 FNYEAQ (reference sequence). The CDR3 sequence is CASSPSGSPNNEQFF.

This CDR3 is CASRVGVETQYF. The chain has TRBV7-2 and TRBJ2-5; TCRdb's D call, TRBD1, is unchecked because there is no DNA. The CDR3 covers 12 residues. Looked up from germline, CDR1 is SGHTA and CDR2 is FQGNSA.

The chain uses TRBV20-1 and TRBJ2-2. CDR1 is DFQATT and CDR2 is SNEGSKA in the germline V gene (reference sequence). CDR3 length equals 12 residues. CDR3 protein: CSARVYPGELFF.

V gene TRBV19 combines with J gene TRBJ2-1; TCRdb gives TRBD1 as the D gene, but with no DNA this cannot be confirmed. Germline values: CDR1 LNHDA, CDR2 SQIVND (reference sequence). This CDR3 comprises 13 residues. This CDR3 reads CASTREAHNEQFF.

The CDR3 loop is CASSLEQTGPYEQYF. The V and J genes are TRBV7-9 and TRBJ2-7. The V gene's germline CDR1 is SEHNR and CDR2 FQNEAQ (reference sequence). This CDR3 region has 15 residues.